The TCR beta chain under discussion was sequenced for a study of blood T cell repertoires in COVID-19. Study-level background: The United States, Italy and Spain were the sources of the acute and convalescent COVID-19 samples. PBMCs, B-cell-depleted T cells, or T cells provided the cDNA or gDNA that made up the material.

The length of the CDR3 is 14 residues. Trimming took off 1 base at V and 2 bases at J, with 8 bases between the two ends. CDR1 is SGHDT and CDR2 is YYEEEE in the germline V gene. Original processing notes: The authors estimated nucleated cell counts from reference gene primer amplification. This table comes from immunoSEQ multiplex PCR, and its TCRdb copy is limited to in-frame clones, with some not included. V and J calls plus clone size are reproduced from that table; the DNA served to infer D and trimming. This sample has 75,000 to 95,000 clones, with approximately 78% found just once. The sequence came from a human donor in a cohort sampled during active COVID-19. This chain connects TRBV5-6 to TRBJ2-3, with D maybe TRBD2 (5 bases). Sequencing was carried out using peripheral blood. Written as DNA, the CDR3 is TGTGCCAGCAGCTTGCGGGGTGTCACAGATACGCAGTATTTT. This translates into CASSLRGVTDTQYF.